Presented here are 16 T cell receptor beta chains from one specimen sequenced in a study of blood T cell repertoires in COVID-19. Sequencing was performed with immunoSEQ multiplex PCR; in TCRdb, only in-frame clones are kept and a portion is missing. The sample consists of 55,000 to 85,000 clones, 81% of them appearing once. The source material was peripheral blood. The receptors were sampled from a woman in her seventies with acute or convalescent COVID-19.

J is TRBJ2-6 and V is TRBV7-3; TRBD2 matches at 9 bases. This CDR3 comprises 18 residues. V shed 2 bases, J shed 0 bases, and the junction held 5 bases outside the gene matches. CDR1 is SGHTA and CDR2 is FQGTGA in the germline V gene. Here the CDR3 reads CASSLSRGRASGANVLTF. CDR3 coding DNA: TGTGCCAGCAGCTTATCCCGCGGGAGGGCCTCTGGGGCCAACGTCCTGACTTTC.

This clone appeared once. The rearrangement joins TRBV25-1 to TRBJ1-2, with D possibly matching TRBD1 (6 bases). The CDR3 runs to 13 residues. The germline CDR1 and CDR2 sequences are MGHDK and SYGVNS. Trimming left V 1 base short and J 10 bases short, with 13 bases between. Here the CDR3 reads CASSESNRVDYTF. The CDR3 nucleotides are TGTGCCAGCAGTGAATCAAACAGGGTAGACTACACCTTC.

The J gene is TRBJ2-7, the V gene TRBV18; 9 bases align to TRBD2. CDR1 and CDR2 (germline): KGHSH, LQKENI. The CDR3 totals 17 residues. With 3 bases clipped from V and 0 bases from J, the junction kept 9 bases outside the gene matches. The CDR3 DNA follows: TGTGCCAGCTCACCGCCTCGACTAGCGGCGAGCTCCTACGAGCAGTACTTC. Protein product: CASSPPRLAASSYEQYF.

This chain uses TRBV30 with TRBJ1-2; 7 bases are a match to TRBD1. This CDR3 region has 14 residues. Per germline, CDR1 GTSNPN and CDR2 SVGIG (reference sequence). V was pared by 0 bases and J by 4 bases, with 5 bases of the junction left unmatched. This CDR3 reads CAWSVSGDSYGYTF. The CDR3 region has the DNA TGTGCCTGGAGTGTATCAGGGGACAGCTATGGCTACACCTTC.

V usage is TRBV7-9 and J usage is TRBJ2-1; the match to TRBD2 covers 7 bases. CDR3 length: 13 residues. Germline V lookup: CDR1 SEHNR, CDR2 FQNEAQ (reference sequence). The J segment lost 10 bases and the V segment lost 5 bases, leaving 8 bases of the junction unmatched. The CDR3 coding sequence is TGTGCCAGCAGCGGGAGGGGTAGGACCGAGCAGTTCTTC. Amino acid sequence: CASSGRGRTEQFF.

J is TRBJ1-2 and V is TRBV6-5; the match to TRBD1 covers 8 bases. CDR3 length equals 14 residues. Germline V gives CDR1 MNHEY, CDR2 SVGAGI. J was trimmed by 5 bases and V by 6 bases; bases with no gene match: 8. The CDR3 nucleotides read TGTGCCAGCAGACCCGACAGGGGACAGTATGGCTACACCTTC. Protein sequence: CASRPDRGQYGYTF.

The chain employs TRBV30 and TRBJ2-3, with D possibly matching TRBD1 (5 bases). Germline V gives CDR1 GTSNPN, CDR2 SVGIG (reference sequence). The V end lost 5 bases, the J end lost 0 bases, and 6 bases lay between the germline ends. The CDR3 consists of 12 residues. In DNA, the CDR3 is TGTGCCTGGGGGGCTAGCACAGATACGCAGTATTTT. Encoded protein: CAWGASTDTQYF.

Here the CDR3 reads CASSLNSGRAYVEQFF. CDR3 bases: TGTGCCAGCAGCTTAAATAGCGGGAGGGCCTATGTTGAGCAGTTCTTC. The chain links TRBV11-2 to TRBJ2-1; 11 nucleotides agree with TRBD2. V was clipped by 2 bases and J by 9 bases; unmatched bases: 9. The V gene's germline CDR1 is SGHAT and CDR2 FQNNGV. This CDR3 comprises 16 residues.

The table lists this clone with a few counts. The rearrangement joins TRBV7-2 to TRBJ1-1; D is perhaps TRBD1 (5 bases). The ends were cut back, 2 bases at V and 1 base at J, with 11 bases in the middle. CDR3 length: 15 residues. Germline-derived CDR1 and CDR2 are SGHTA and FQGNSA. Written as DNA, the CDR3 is TGTGCCAGCAGCTTACGGACAACAGGGAACACTGAAGCTTTCTTT. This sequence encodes CASSLRTTGNTEAFF.

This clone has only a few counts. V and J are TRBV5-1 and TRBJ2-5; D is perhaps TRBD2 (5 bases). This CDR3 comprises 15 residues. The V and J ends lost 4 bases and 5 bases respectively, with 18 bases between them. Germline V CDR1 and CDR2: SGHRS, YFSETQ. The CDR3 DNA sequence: TGCGCCAGCAGCCCTCGAACCGGGGAAGGGGAGACCCAGTACTTC. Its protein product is CASSPRTGEGETQYF.

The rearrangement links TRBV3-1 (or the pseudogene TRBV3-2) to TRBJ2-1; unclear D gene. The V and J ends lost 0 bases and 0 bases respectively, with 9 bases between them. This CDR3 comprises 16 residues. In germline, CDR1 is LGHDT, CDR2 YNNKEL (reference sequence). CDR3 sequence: CASSQDIEPSYNEQFF. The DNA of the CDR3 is TGTGCCAGCAGCCAAGATATCGAGCCCTCCTACAATGAGCAGTTCTTC.

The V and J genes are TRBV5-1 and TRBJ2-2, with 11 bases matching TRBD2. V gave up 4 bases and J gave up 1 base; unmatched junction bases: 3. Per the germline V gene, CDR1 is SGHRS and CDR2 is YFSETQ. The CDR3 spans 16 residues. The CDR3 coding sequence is TGCGCCAGCAGCGTGACTAGCGGGAAGAACACCGGGGAGCTGTTTTTT. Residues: CASSVTSGKNTGELFF.

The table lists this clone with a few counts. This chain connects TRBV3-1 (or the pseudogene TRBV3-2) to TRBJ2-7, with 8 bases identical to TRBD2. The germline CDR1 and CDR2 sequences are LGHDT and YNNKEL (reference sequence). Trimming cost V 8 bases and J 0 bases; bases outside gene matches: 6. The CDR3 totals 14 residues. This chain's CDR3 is CASAVAGISYEQYF. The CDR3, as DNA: TGTGCCAGCGCCGTAGCGGGAATCTCCTACGAGCAGTACTTC.

The CDR3 DNA reads TGTGCCAGTAGTAAAGGACAGGGCGGCGAGCAGTACTTC. As protein: CASSKGQGGEQYF. The rearrangement joins TRBV19 to TRBJ2-7; 8 bases are shared with TRBD1. Losses at the gene ends were 4 bases for V and 6 bases for J; bases not matched to a gene: 5. The CDR3 totals 13 residues. Looked up from germline, CDR1 is LNHDA and CDR2 is SQIVND (reference sequence). Variable domain in full (rest from reference TRBV19 and TRBJ2-7): DGGITQSPKYLFRKEGQNVTLSCEQNLNHDAMYWYRQDPGQGLRLIYYSQIVNDFQKGDIAEGYSVSREKKESFPLTVTSAQKNPTAFYLCASSKGQGGEQYFGPGTRLTVT.

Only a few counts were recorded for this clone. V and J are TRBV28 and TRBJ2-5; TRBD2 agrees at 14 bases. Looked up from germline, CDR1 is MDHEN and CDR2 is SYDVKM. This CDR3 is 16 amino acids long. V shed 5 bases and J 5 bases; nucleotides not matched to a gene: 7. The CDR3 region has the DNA TGTGCCAGCAGTCCCGGGACTAGCGGGAGTGGGGAGACCCAGTACTTC. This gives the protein CASSPGTSGSGETQYF.

The CDR3 DNA follows: TGTGCCATCAGTGAGGCGACAGGGCGGGACACTGAAGCTTTCTTT. Protein product: CAISEATGRDTEAFF. The J gene is TRBJ1-1, the V gene TRBV10-3; 7 nucleotides agree with TRBD1. This CDR3 contains 15 residues. With V trimmed by 2 bases and J by 3 bases, 6 bases remained unmatched. From germline, CDR1 is ENHRY and CDR2 SYGVKD.